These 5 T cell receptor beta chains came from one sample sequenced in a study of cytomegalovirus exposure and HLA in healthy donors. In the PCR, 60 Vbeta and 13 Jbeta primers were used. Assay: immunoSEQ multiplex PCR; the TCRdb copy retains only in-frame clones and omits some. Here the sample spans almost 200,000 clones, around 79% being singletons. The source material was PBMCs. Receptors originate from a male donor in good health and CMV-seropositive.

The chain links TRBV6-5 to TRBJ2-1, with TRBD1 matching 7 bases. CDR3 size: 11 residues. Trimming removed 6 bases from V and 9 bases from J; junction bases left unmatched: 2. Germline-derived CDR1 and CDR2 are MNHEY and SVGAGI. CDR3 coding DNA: TGTGCCAGCAGCAACAGGGGTGAGCAGTTCTTC. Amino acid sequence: CASSNRGEQFF.

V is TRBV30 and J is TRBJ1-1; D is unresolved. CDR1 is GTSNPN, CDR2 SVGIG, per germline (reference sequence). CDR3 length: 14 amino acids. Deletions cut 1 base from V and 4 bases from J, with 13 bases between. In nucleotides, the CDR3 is TGTGCCTGGAGTGGGAGGACCTGGGGCACTGAAGCTTTCTTT. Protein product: CAWSGRTWGTEAFF.

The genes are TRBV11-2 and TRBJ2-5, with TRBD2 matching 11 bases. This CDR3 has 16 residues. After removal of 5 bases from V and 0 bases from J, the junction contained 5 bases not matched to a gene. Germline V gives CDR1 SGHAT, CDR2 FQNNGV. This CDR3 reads CASSPRLAGYQETQYF. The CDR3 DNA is TGTGCCAGCAGCCCAAGACTAGCGGGGTACCAAGAGACCCAGTACTTC.

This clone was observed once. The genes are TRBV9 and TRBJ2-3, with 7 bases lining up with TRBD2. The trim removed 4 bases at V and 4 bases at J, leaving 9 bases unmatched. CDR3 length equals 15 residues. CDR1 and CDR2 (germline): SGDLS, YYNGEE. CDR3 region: CASSPVRTRSDTQYF. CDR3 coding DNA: TGTGCCAGCAGCCCGGTTAGGACTAGATCAGATACGCAGTATTTT.

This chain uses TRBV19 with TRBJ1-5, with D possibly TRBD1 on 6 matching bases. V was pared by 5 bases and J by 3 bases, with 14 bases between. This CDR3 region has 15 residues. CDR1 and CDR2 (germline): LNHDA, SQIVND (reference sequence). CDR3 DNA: TGTGCCAGTAGTGCCAGGACAGCTAACAATCAGCCCCAGCATTTT. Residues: CASSARTANNQPQHF.